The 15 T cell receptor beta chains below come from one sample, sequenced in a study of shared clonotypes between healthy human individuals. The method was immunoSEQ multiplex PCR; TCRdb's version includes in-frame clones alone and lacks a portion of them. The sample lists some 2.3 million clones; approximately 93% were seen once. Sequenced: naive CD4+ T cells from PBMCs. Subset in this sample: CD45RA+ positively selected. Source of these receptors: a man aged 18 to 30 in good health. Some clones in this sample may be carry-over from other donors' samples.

DNA for the CDR3: TGCGCCAGCAGCCTACAACGTCCGGGGGCCACGTACGAGCAGTACTTC. Its translation is CASSLQRPGATYEQYF. The V and J genes are TRBV5-1 and TRBJ2-7; D is possibly TRBD1 or TRBD2 (6 bases each). V lost 4 bases, J lost 4 bases, and 21 bases lay in between. This CDR3 has 16 amino acids. Germline CDR1 SGHRS, CDR2 YFSETQ.

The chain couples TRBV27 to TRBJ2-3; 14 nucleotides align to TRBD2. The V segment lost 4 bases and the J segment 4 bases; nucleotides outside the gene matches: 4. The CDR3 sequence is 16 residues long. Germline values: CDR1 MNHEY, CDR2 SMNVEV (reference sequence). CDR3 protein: CASSSRTSGRPDTQYF. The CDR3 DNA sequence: TGTGCCAGCAGTTCTCGGACTAGCGGGAGGCCAGATACGCAGTATTTT.

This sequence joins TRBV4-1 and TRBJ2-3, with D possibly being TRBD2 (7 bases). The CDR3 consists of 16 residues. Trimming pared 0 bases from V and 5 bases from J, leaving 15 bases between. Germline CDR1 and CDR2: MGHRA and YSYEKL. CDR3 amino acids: CASSQEHSRGGDTQYF. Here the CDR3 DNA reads TGCGCCAGCAGCCAAGAGCATAGTAGGGGGGGAGATACGCAGTATTTT.

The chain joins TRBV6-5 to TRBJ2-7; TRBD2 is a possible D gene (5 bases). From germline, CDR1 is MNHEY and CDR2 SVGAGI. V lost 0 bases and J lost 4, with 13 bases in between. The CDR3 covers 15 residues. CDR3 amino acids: CASSYSEAYAYEQYF. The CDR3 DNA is TGTGCCAGCAGTTACTCGGAGGCCTACGCTTACGAGCAGTACTTC.

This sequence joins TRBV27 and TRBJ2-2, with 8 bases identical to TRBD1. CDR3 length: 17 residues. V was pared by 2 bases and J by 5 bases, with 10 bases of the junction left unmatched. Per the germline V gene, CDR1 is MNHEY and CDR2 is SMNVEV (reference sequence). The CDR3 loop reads CASSLQGASRRTGELFF. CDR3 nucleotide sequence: TGTGCCAGCAGTTTACAGGGGGCTTCGAGAAGGACCGGGGAGCTGTTTTTT.

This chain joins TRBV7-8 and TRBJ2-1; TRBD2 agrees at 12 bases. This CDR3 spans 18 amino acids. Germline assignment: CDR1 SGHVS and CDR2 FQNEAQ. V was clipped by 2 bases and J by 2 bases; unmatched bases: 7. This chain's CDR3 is CASSLRTSSGRAYNEQFF. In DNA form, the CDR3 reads TGTGCCAGCAGCTTAAGGACCTCTAGCGGGAGGGCCTACAATGAGCAGTTCTTC.

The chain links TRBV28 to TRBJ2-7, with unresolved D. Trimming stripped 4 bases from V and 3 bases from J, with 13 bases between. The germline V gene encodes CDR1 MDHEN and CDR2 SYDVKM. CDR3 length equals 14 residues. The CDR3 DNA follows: TGTGCCAGCAGTTCTGGTGGGTCGAACTACGAGCAGTACTTC. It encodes CASSSGGSNYEQYF.

This CDR3 is CAWSRGGEQFF. DNA of the CDR3: TGTGCCTGGAGTCGGGGCGGGGAGCAGTTCTTC. The V and J genes are TRBV30 and TRBJ2-1, with D perhaps given as TRBD1 or TRBD2 (5 bases each). Trimming shortened V by 2 bases and J by 10 bases, and 9 bases separated the two germline ends. Germline CDR1 GTSNPN, CDR2 SVGIG (reference sequence). CDR3 length: 11 residues. Full variable domain (missing parts from reference TRBV30 and TRBJ2-1): SQTIHQWPATLVQPVGSPLSLECTVEGTSNPNLYWYRQAAGRGLQLLFYSVGIGQISSEVPQNLSASRPQDRQFILSSKKLLLSDSGFYLCAWSRGGEQFFGPGTRLTVL.

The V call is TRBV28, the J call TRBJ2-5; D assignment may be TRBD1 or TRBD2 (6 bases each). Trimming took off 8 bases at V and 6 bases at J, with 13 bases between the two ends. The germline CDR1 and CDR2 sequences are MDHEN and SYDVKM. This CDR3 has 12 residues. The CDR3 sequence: CASGGGRKTQYF. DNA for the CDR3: TGTGCCAGCGGTGGGGGGCGGAAGACCCAGTACTTC.

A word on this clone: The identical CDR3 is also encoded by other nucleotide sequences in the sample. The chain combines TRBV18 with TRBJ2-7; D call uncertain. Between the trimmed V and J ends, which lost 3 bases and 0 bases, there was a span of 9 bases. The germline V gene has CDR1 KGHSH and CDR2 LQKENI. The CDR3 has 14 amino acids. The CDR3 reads CASSPGRRSYEQYF. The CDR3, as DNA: TGTGCCAGCTCACCCGGGCGCCGCTCCTACGAGCAGTACTTC.

Written as DNA, the CDR3 is TGTGCCAGCAGTGCACTAGCGGGGGTCGGAACCGGGGAGCTGTTTTTT. Translated, it gives CASSALAGVGTGELFF. This rearrangement joins TRBV25-1 to TRBJ2-2; 11 bases fit TRBD2. The V and J ends lost 4 bases and 5 bases, in that order; junction bases with no gene match: 6. Germline V gene lookup returns CDR1 MGHDK and CDR2 SYGVNS. This CDR3 is built from 16 residues.

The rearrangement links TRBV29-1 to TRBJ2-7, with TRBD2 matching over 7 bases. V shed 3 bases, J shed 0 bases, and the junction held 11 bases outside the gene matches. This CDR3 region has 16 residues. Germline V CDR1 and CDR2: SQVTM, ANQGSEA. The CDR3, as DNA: TGCAGCGTTGATGGACTTGGCGGGAGAGCCTCCTACGAGCAGTACTTC. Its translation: CSVDGLGGRASYEQYF.

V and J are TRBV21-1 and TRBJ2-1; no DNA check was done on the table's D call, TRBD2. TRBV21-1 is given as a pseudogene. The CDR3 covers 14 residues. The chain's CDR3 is CATSRTGGHNEQFF. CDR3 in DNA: TGTGCCACCAGTAGAACGGGAGGGCACAATGAGCAGTTCTTC.

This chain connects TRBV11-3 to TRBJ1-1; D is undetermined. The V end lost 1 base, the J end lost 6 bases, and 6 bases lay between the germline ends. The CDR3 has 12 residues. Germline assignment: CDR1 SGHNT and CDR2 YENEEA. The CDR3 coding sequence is TGTGCCAGCAGCTTAGGTGAAGCTGAAGCTTTCTTT. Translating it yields CASSLGEAEAFF.

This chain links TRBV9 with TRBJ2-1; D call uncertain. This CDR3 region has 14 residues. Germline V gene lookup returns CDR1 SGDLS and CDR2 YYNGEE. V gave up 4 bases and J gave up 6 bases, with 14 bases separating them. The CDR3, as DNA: TGTGCCAGCAGCCCCCGGTTGGTAGGCAATGAGCAGTTCTTC. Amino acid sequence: CASSPRLVGNEQFF. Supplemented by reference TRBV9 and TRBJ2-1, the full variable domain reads DSGVTQTPKHLITATGQRVTLRCSPRSGDLSVYWYQQSLDQGLQFLIQYYNGEERAKGNILERFSAQQFPDLHSELNLSSLELGDSALYFCASSPRLVGNEQFFGPGTRLTVL.